This record looks at one TCR beta chain sequence and its context. No antigen is known for it. Per-base quality was not reported, and no clone a single base away is much larger than it. From a lookup of the germline V gene (reference sequence), CDR1 and CDR2 are GTSNPN and SVGIG. V lost 4 bases and J lost 0 bases, and the count of bases not matched to a germline gene is 15. The CDR3 runs 19 amino acids, cysteine and phenylalanine included. Only the CDR3 region is kept as DNA, spanning 57 bases read in frame from base 1. The immunoSEQ Assay, a bias-controlled multiplex PCR, was used to amplify TCRbeta CDR3 regions from genomic DNA. The paper's data handling went like this. Nucleated cell counts per sample were estimated from amplification of reference gene primers within the assay. To quantify the absolute abundance of each unique TCRbeta CDR3 rearrangement, sequence reads were collapsed and filtered. For each sample, productive Simpson clonality was calculated as the square root of Simpson's diversity index over productive rearrangements. In its TCRdb copy, this immuneACCESS table keeps in-frame sequences only and misses some clones. Where compared with another copy, unresolved V genes explain less than half of these, and the others have no known cause. Clone size and V and J calls were adopted from that table, with D and trimming inferred from the DNA. Here the sample has about 29,000 clones; around 82% occur a single time. In total, the top ten clones hold about 9.8% of the sample.

Collaborating institutions collected whole blood in K2EDTA tubes following their own protocols. Collaborator samples were shipped for TCRbeta analysis as frozen whole blood, isolated PBMCs, or DNA extracted from either sample type. The source of the sample is a study of blood T cell repertoires in COVID-19 (dated by TCRdb to between 2020 and 2021). About the study as a whole: Collaborator samples came from the United States, Italy and Spain and covered acute and convalescent phases of COVID-19. The prospective study material was composed of cDNA or gDNA derived from T cells, B-cell-depleted T cells, or PBMCs. Subjects who had been exposed to COVID-19, were actively infected with it, or had recovered from it provided the deeply sampled blood TCRbeta repertoires that made up the dataset. A freely available public database, intended as a resource for researchers studying the immune response to SARS-CoV-2, is where the repertoires were released. The samples were drawn from the first 160 participants of the ongoing ImmuneRACE study and from more than 1,000 subjects provided by 6 global collaborators. Sample metadata almost always included a de-identified subject ID, COVID-19 status, age in years and sex. Where available, HLA class I and class II types were taken from metadata supplied by the sample provider and were not determined by assay-based typing. Results the study describes overall, beyond this receptor: The amount of clinical and demographic metadata varied by source and participant and was provided uncurated.

This TCR was sampled from an elderly man with active COVID-19. The chain was built from TRBV30 and TRBJ2-7, and 13 bases in between align with TRBD2. Sequencing was done on a sample of peripheral blood. The encoded CDR3 is CAWTPTRLAGGKSSYEQYF. The sequenced DNA: TGTGCCTGGACCCCCACTCGACTAGCGGGGGGCAAGAGCTCCTACGAGCAGTACTTC.